The clone carrying this TCR beta chain was recorded many times. This entry is derived from a study of regulatory T cells in long-lasting Graves disease. Arm-PCR of CDR3 regions and iRepertoire HTBI primers were the basis on which TCR beta libraries were built. TCRdb analysed the multiplex PCR reads with MiXCR anew, one entry per CDR3 protein. The sample contains over 200,000 distinct CDR3 sequences, around 20% of which appear only once. Germline CDR1 SQVTM, CDR2 ANQGSEA. The CDR3 sequence is 18 residues long. V lost 0 bases, J lost 2 bases, and 7 bases stayed unmatched. Specified time point: newly diagnosed GD, antithyroid drugs for less than 3 months. The TCR library was made from RNA extracted from PBMCs. The peripheral blood volume drawn was about 10 milliliters, and it was collected into EDTA tubes.

The rearrangement links TRBV29-1 to TRBJ2-3; TRBD2 aligns across 14 bases. This TCR derives from a female donor with Graves disease. Sequencing was performed on peripheral blood mononuclear cells (PBMCs), taken at new diagnosis, from a patient treated with antithyroid drugs. The CDR3 coding sequence is TGCAGCGTTGAAGAAGGGACTAGCGGGAGCGGCCCCACAGATACGCAGTATTTT. It yields the protein CSVEEGTSGSGPTDTQYF.